The clone carrying this TCR beta chain was recorded once. The protocol was immunoSEQ multiplex PCR, while the TCRdb copy is restricted to in-frame clones and leaves out a portion. Seen here are 60,000 or so clones, approximately 80% observed once, and the top ten hold about 3.2%. The V gene end was trimmed by 4 bases and the J gene end by 6 bases; junction bases not matched to a gene: 6. Germline V gives CDR1 SEHNR, CDR2 FQNEAQ (reference sequence). The CDR3 contains 14 residues. This sample was included in a study of blood T cell repertoires in COVID-19. The sample consisted of peripheral blood. The chain recombines TRBV7-9 with TRBJ1-3; 7 bases align to TRBD1. This TCR was sampled from a man aged 55-75 years with acute or convalescent COVID-19. CDR3 sequence (DNA): TGTGCCAGCAGCTCGACAGGGCAGGAAAACACCATATATTTT. Its protein product is CASSSTGQENTIYF.